This T cell receptor beta chain comes out of a study of identical twins. Study conclusions and caveats: Invariant cells of the MAIT and iNKT types might have partly distorted the zero-insertion analyses. The study found that models underestimated out-of-frame TCR alpha sharing in monozygotic twins. Without tracking the same donors, conclusions rested on cross-sectional statistical analysis.

A universal primer site came from template switching; cDNA carried unique molecular identifiers. A single record per CDR3 protein comes from TCRdb applying MiXCR to the 5' RACE reads. The table shows fewer than 650,000 distinct CDR3 sequences, with less than 9% occurring only once. The CDR3 contains 14 residues. With 0 bases removed from V and 1 base from J, the gap between germline ends came to 7 bases. Germline CDR1 MGHRA, CDR2 YSYEKL. As to this clonotype: Its antigen is undetermined.

These same data were also listed under a study on yellow fever vaccine responses in identical twins.

The sequence was obtained from a woman aged 18-29 years in good health. The chain joins TRBV4-1 to TRBJ2-7; D might be TRBD1 (5 bases). The sample consisted of PBMCs. For the CDR3, the DNA is TGCGCCAGCAGCCAAGACAGGGTTTCCTACGAGCAGTACGTC. Protein sequence: CASSQDRVSYEQYV.